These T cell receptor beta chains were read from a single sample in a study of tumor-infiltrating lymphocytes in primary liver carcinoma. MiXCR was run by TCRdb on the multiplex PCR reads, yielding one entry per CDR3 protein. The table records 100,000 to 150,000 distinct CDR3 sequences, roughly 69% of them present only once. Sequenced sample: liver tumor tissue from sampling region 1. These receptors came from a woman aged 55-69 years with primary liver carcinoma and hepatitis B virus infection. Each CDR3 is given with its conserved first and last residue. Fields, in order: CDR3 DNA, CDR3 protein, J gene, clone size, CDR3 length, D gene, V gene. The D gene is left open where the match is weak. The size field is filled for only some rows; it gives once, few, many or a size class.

CDR3 DNA: TGTGCCAGCAGCCAAGAATACGGACGGAACACTGAAGCTTTCTTT
CDR3 protein: CASSQEYGRNTEAFF
J gene: TRBJ1-1
clone size: few
CDR3 length: 15
D gene: .
V gene: TRBV14

CDR3 DNA: TGCAACGCTAAAGGGGGGGTCCACGAGCGGTACTTC
CDR3 protein: CNAKGGVHERYF
J gene: TRBJ2-7
clone size: .
CDR3 length: 12
D gene: .
V gene: TRBV29-1

CDR3 DNA: TGTGCCAGCAGCTTAGGGCTAACCACCAGGGAGCTGTTATTT
CDR3 protein: CASSLGLTTRELLF
J gene: TRBJ2-2
clone size: .
CDR3 length: 14
D gene: .
V gene: TRBV11-1

CDR3 DNA: TGCGCCAGCAGCCGGGGCCATGCCGCAGATACGCAGTATTTT
CDR3 protein: CASSRGHAADTQYF
J gene: TRBJ2-3
clone size: .
CDR3 length: 14
D gene: .
V gene: TRBV5-1

CDR3 DNA: TGTGCCAGCAGCTTAGCGAGCCACCACGAGCAGTACTTC
CDR3 protein: CASSLASHHEQYF
J gene: TRBJ2-7
clone size: few
CDR3 length: 13
D gene: .
V gene: TRBV7-9

CDR3 DNA: TGTGCCAGCAGCCCAGACAGGGACGCGAACACCGGGGAGCTGTTTTTT
CDR3 protein: CASSPDRDANTGELFF
J gene: TRBJ2-2
clone size: .
CDR3 length: 16
D gene: TRBD1
V gene: TRBV5-4

CDR3 DNA: TGTGCCAGCAGCCCTGAGGGGGTTGGTACCGGGGAGCTGTCTTTT
CDR3 protein: CASSPEGVGTGELSF
J gene: TRBJ2-2
clone size: .
CDR3 length: 15
D gene: .
V gene: TRBV5-8

CDR3 DNA: TGTGCCAGCAGTGTTAGACGCCCAGCCCTCTCCTACGAGCAGTACTTC
CDR3 protein: CASSVRRPALSYEQYF
J gene: TRBJ2-7
clone size: few
CDR3 length: 16
D gene: .
V gene: TRBV6-4

CDR3 DNA: TGTGCCAGCGTTGTGGGGGCGGGAACTGAAGCTTTCTTT
CDR3 protein: CASVVGAGTEAFF
J gene: TRBJ1-1
clone size: many
CDR3 length: 13
D gene: .
V gene: TRBV12-3/TRBV12-4

CDR3 DNA: TGTGTCAGCAACTTAGGTCTGGTAGCGGGAGGGCCGATTGAGCAGTTCTTC
CDR3 protein: CVSNLGLVAGGPIEQFF
J gene: TRBJ2-1
clone size: .
CDR3 length: 17
D gene: TRBD2
V gene: TRBV11-2

CDR3 DNA: TGTGCCAGTAGCCGGACAGGGGTAGAGACCCGGTACTTC
CDR3 protein: CASSRTGVETRYF
J gene: TRBJ2-5
clone size: .
CDR3 length: 13
D gene: TRBD1
V gene: TRBV28

CDR3 DNA: TGTGCCAGCAGCCCCGGGCTCGAGCAGTACTTC
CDR3 protein: CASSPGLEQYF
J gene: TRBJ2-7
clone size: medium-sized
CDR3 length: 11
D gene: .
V gene: TRBV12-3/TRBV12-4

CDR3 DNA: TGTGCCAGTAGAGGGACTTACTCTGGAAACACCATATATTTT
CDR3 protein: CASRGTYSGNTIYF
J gene: TRBJ1-3
clone size: .
CDR3 length: 14
D gene: .
V gene: TRBV28

CDR3 DNA: TGTGCCTGGAGCCCCGGGACAGCCTTTTTCTATGGCTACACCTTC
CDR3 protein: CAWSPGTAFFYGYTF
J gene: TRBJ1-2
clone size: .
CDR3 length: 15
D gene: TRBD1
V gene: TRBV30

CDR3 DNA: TGTGCCAGCAGCCTCGGGACACCGGAGGGGTTCTATGGCTACACCTTC
CDR3 protein: CASSLGTPEGFYGYTF
J gene: TRBJ1-2
clone size: medium-sized
CDR3 length: 16
D gene: .
V gene: TRBV11-2

CDR3 DNA: TGTGCCAGCAGCTTAGATCCTAGCGGGGGCGAGCAGTACTTC
CDR3 protein: CASSLDPSGGEQYF
J gene: TRBJ2-7
clone size: .
CDR3 length: 14
D gene: TRBD2
V gene: TRBV11-2

CDR3 DNA: TGCAGCGTTGATGACGGGACAGTGGCCAGGCAGTATTTC
CDR3 protein: CSVDDGTVARQYF
J gene: TRBJ2-7
clone size: .
CDR3 length: 13
D gene: TRBD1
V gene: TRBV29-1

CDR3 DNA: TGTGCCAGTCGACAGGGGGGGAAAGAGACCCAGTACTTC
CDR3 protein: CASRQGGKETQYF
J gene: TRBJ2-5
clone size: many
CDR3 length: 13
D gene: TRBD1
V gene: TRBV28

CDR3 DNA: TGTGCCAGAAACGCGGGACTTTCCTACAATGAGCAGTTCTTC
CDR3 protein: CARNAGLSYNEQFF
J gene: TRBJ2-1
clone size: .
CDR3 length: 14
D gene: .
V gene: TRBV2

CDR3 DNA: TGCGCCAGCAGCTTGGATCCCAGCTCCTACGAGCAGTACTTC
CDR3 protein: CASSLDPSSYEQYF
J gene: TRBJ2-7
clone size: .
CDR3 length: 14
D gene: .
V gene: TRBV5-1

CDR3 DNA: TGTGCCAGCAGTTTACGACAGGGCCAGAACACTGAAGCTTTCTTT
CDR3 protein: CASSLRQGQNTEAFF
J gene: TRBJ1-1
clone size: many
CDR3 length: 15
D gene: TRBD1
V gene: TRBV12-3/TRBV12-4

CDR3 DNA: TGTGCCAGCAAACCCACGGGGCGACAAATGGCCTCCTACGAGCAGTACTTC
CDR3 protein: CASKPTGRQMASYEQYF
J gene: TRBJ2-7
clone size: .
CDR3 length: 17
D gene: .
V gene: TRBV7-9

CDR3 DNA: TGTGCCAGCAGCCTCACACCATGCGGGACTAACTATGGTTACACCTTC
CDR3 protein: CASSLTPCGTNYGYTF
J gene: TRBJ1-2
clone size: .
CDR3 length: 16
D gene: .
V gene: TRBV11-1

CDR3 DNA: TGTGCCAGCAGTTTAGGGACAGCTTTCACTAACTATGGCTACACCTTC
CDR3 protein: CASSLGTAFTNYGYTF
J gene: TRBJ1-2
clone size: .
CDR3 length: 16
D gene: TRBD1
V gene: TRBV28

CDR3 DNA: TGTGCCAGCAGCTTAAGTGGAAGCACCATATATTTT
CDR3 protein: CASSLSGSTIYF
J gene: TRBJ1-3
clone size: .
CDR3 length: 12
D gene: .
V gene: TRBV11-2

CDR3 DNA: TGTGCCAGCCGGGACAGGGGGATCGAGACCCAGTACTTC
CDR3 protein: CASRDRGIETQYF
J gene: TRBJ2-5
clone size: .
CDR3 length: 13
D gene: TRBD1
V gene: TRBV19

CDR3 DNA: TGTGCCAGCAGCGTGACTAGCGGGGTTGTAGAGACCCAGTACTTC
CDR3 protein: CASSVTSGVVETQYF
J gene: TRBJ2-5
clone size: many
CDR3 length: 15
D gene: TRBD2
V gene: TRBV11-2

CDR3 DNA: TGTGCCACCAGCAGTGGGACAGGGTCCTACGAGCAGTACTTC
CDR3 protein: CATSSGTGSYEQYF
J gene: TRBJ2-7
clone size: .
CDR3 length: 14
D gene: TRBD1
V gene: TRBV15

CDR3 DNA: TGTGCCAGCAGCACAACAGTGGGCACCGGGGAGCTGTTTTTT
CDR3 protein: CASSTTVGTGELFF
J gene: TRBJ2-2
clone size: medium-sized
CDR3 length: 14
D gene: .
V gene: TRBV11-2

CDR3 DNA: TGTACCAGCGGTTTAGTTATCGGAACTTCCTTCTACAATGAGCAGTTCTTC
CDR3 protein: CTSGLVIGTSFYNEQFF
J gene: TRBJ2-1
clone size: .
CDR3 length: 17
D gene: .
V gene: TRBV12-3/TRBV12-4

CDR3 DNA: TGTGCCAGCAGTTACAGGGGCGTGGGAACTTCAGATACGCAGTATTTT
CDR3 protein: CASSYRGVGTSDTQYF
J gene: TRBJ2-3
clone size: once
CDR3 length: 16
D gene: .
V gene: TRBV6-5

CDR3 DNA: TGTGCCAGCACCCGAGCCCGGGGGGGCCACAATGAGCAGTTCTTC
CDR3 protein: CASTRARGGHNEQFF
J gene: TRBJ2-1
clone size: few
CDR3 length: 15
D gene: TRBD2
V gene: TRBV12-3/TRBV12-4

CDR3 DNA: TGTGCCAGCAGCTTAGGGGAGATAGATGAGCAGCTCTTC
CDR3 protein: CASSLGEIDEQLF
J gene: TRBJ2-1
clone size: .
CDR3 length: 13
D gene: .
V gene: TRBV11-3

CDR3 DNA: TGCGCCAGCAGCTTGGGACCGATCTACGAGCAGTACTTC
CDR3 protein: CASSLGPIYEQYF
J gene: TRBJ2-7
clone size: .
CDR3 length: 13
D gene: .
V gene: TRBV5-1

CDR3 DNA: TGTGCCAGCAGCTTAAGGGGGGGCAATTCACCCCTCCACTTT
CDR3 protein: CASSLRGGNSPLHF
J gene: TRBJ1-6
clone size: many
CDR3 length: 14
D gene: .
V gene: TRBV7-8

CDR3 DNA: TGTGCCAGCAGTTACGTGGCAAGGGGGGAAAAACTGTTTTTT
CDR3 protein: CASSYVARGEKLFF
J gene: TRBJ1-4
clone size: .
CDR3 length: 14
D gene: .
V gene: TRBV6-5

CDR3 DNA: TGTACCAGCAGCTTAGGGGGGTATGACTACGTGCAGTACTTC
CDR3 protein: CTSSLGGYDYVQYF
J gene: TRBJ2-7
clone size: .
CDR3 length: 14
D gene: .
V gene: TRBV11-2

CDR3 DNA: TGTGTCAGCAGTCGGGGCAGAGGGAATTCACCCCTCCACTTT
CDR3 protein: CVSSRGRGNSPLHF
J gene: TRBJ1-6
clone size: .
CDR3 length: 14
D gene: .
V gene: TRBV12-3/TRBV12-4

CDR3 DNA: TGTGCCAGCAGTCCGAGCGGGAGTATCAATGAGCAGTTCTTC
CDR3 protein: CASSPSGSINEQFF
J gene: TRBJ2-1
clone size: .
CDR3 length: 14
D gene: TRBD2
V gene: TRBV28

CDR3 DNA: TGTGCCAGCAGATGGTGGATGGGCGAGGGGGCTTTCTTT
CDR3 protein: CASRWWMGEGAFF
J gene: TRBJ1-1
clone size: .
CDR3 length: 13
D gene: .
V gene: TRBV11-2

CDR3 DNA: TGTGCCACCAGTGAACTTAGCGTCAAGTACAATGAGCAGTTCTTC
CDR3 protein: CATSELSVKYNEQFF
J gene: TRBJ2-1
clone size: few
CDR3 length: 15
D gene: .
V gene: TRBV24-1

CDR3 DNA: TGTGCCAGCAGCCTACATCAGCACGGACACCTTCGCTTTTGGAGCTATGAAGCTTTCTTT
CDR3 protein: CASSLHQHGHLRFWSYEAFF
J gene: TRBJ1-1
clone size: .
CDR3 length: 20
D gene: .
V gene: TRBV11-2

CDR3 DNA: TGTGCCAGCATCCACCCGTTCACAGATACGCAGTATTTT
CDR3 protein: CASIHPFTDTQYF
J gene: TRBJ2-3
clone size: few
CDR3 length: 13
D gene: .
V gene: TRBV7-9

CDR3 DNA: TGTGCCAGCAGCCAAAAACCCATAGCGAACACCGGGGAGCTGTTTTTT
CDR3 protein: CASSQKPIANTGELFF
J gene: TRBJ2-2
clone size: .
CDR3 length: 16
D gene: .
V gene: TRBV14

CDR3 DNA: TGCGCCAGCAGCTTGCCTCGGACTAGCGGGAGCTACAATGAGCAGTTCTTC
CDR3 protein: CASSLPRTSGSYNEQFF
J gene: TRBJ2-1
clone size: .
CDR3 length: 17
D gene: TRBD2
V gene: TRBV5-1

CDR3 DNA: TGTGCCAGCAGTTCTCCCAGGGGGCGGACTGATGAAAAACTGTTTTTT
CDR3 protein: CASSSPRGRTDEKLFF
J gene: TRBJ1-4
clone size: .
CDR3 length: 16
D gene: TRBD1
V gene: TRBV28

CDR3 DNA: TGTGCCAGTGCAGGGGGACATTACGAGACCCAGTACTTC
CDR3 protein: CASAGGHYETQYF
J gene: TRBJ2-5
clone size: many
CDR3 length: 13
D gene: TRBD1
V gene: TRBV12-3/TRBV12-4

CDR3 DNA: TGTGCCACCAGTGATAGGGGGGGGCATAGCACAGATACGCAGTATTTT
CDR3 protein: CATSDRGGHSTDTQYF
J gene: TRBJ2-3
clone size: many
CDR3 length: 16
D gene: .
V gene: TRBV24-1

CDR3 DNA: TGTGCTTGGAGTTGGGACAGGGGGCGGGAGCAGTACTTC
CDR3 protein: CAWSWDRGREQYF
J gene: TRBJ2-7
clone size: .
CDR3 length: 13
D gene: TRBD1
V gene: TRBV30